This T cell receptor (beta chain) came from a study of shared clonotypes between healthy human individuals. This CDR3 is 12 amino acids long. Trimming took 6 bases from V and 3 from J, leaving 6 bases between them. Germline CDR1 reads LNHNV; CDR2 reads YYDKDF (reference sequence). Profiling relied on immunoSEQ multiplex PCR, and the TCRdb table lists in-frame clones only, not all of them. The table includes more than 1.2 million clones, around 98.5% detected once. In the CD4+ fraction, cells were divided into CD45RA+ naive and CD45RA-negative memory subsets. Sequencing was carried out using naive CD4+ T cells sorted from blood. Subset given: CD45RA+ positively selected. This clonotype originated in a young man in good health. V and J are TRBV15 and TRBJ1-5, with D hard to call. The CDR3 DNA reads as TGTGCCACCAGTACACCCAATCAGCCCCAGCATTTT. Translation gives CATSTPNQPQHF.